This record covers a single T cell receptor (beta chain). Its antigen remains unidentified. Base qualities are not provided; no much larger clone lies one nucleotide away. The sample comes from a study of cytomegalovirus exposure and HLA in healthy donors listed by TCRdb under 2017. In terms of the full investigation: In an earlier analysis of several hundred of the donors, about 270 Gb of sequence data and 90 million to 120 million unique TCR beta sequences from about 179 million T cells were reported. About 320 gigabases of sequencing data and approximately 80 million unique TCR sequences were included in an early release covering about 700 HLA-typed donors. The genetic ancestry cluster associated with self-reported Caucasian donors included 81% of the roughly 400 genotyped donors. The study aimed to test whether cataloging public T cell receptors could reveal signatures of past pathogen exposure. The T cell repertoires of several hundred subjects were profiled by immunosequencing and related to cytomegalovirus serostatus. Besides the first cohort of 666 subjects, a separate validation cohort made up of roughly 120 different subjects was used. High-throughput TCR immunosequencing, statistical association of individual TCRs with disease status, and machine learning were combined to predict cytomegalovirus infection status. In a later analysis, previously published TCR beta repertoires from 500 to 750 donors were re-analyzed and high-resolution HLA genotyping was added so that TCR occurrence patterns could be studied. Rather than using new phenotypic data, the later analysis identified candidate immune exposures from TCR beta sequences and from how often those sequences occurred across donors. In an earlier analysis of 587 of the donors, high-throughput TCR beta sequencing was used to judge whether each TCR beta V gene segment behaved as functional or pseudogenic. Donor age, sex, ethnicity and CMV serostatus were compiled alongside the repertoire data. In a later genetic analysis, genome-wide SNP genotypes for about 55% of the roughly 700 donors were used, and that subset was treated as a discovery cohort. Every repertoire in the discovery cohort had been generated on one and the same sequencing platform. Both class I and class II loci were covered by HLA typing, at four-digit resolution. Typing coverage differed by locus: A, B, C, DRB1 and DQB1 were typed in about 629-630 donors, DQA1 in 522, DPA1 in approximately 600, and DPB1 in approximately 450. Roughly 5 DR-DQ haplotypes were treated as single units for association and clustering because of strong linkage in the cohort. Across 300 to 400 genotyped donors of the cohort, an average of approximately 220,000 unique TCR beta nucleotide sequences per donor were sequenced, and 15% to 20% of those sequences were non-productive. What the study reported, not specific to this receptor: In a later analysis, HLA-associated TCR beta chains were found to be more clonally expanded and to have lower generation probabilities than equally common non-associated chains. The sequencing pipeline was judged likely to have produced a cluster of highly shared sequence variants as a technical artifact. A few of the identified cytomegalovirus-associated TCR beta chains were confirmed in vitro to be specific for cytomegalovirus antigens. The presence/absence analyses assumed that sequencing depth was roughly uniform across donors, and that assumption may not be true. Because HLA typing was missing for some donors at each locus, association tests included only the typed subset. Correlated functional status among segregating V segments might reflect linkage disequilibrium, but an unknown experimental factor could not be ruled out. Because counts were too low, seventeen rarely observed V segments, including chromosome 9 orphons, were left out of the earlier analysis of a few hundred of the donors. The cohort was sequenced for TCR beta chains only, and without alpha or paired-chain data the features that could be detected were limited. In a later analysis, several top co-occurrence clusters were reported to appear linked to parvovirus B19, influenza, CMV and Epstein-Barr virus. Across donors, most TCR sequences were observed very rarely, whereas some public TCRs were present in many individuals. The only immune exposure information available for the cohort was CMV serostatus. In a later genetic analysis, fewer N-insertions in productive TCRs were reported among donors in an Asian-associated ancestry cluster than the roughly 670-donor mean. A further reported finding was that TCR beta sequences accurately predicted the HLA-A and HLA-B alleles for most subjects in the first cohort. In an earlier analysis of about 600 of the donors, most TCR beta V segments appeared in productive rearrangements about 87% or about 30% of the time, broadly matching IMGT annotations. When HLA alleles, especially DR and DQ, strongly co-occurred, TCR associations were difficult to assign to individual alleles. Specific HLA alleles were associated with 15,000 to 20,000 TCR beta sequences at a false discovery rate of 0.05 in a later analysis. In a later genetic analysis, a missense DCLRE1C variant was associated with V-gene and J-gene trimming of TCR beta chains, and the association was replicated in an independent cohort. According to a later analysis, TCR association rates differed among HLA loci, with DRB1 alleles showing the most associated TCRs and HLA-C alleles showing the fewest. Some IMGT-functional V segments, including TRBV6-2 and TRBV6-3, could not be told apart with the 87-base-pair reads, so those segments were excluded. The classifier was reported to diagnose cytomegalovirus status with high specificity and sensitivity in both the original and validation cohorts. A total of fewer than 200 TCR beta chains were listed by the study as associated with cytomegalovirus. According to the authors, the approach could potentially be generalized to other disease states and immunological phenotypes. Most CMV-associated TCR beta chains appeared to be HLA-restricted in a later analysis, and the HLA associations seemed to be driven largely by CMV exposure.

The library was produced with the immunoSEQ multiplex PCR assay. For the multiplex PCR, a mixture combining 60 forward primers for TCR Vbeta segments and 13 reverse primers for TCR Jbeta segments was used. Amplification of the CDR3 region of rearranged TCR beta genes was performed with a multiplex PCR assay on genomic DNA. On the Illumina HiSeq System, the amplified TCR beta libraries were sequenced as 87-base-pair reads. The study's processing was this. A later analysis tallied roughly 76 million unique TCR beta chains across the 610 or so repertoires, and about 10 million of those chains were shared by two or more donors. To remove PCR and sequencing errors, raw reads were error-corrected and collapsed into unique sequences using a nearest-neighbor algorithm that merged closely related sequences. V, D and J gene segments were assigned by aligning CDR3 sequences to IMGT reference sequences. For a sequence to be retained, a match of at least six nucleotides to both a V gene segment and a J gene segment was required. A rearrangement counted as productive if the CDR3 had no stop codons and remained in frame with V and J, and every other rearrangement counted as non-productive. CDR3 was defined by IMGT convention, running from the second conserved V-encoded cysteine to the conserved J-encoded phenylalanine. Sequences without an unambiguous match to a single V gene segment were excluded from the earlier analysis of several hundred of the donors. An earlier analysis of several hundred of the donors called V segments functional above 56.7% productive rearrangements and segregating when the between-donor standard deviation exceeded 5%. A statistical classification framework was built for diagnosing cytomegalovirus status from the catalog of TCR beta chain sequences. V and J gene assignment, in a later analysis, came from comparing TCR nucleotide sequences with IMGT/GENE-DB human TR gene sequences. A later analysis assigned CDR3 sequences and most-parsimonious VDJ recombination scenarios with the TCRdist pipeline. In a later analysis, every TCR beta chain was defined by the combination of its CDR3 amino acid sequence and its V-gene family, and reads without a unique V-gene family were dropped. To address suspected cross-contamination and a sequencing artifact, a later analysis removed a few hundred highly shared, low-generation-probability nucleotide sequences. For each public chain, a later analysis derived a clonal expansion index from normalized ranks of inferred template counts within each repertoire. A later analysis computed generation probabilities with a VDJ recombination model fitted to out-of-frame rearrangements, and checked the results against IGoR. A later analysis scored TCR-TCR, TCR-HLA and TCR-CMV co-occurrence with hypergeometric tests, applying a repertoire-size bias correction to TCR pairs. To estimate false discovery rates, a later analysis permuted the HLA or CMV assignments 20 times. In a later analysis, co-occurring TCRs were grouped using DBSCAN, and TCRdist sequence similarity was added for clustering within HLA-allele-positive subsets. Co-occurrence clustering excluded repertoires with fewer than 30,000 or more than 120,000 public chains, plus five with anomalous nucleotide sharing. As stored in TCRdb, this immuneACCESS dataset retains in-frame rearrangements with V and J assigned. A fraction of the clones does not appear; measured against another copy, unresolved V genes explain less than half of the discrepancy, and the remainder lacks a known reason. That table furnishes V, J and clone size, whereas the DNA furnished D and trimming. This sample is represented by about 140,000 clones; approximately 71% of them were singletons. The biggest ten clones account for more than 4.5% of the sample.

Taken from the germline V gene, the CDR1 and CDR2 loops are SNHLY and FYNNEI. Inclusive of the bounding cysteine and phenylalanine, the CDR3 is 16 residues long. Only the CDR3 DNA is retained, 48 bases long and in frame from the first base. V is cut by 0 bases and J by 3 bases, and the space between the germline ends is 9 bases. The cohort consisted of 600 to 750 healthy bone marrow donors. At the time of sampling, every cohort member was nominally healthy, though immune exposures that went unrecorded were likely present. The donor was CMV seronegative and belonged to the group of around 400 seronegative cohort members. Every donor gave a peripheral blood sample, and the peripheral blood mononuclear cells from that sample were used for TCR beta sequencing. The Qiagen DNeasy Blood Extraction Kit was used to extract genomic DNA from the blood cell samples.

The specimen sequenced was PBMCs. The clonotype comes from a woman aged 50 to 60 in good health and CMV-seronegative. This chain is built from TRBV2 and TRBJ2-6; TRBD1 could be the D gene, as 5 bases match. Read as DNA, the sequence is TGTGCCAGCAGTGAAGCCAGGGCAAATGGGGCCAACGTCCTGACTTTC. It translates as CASSEARANGANVLTF.